This T cell receptor (beta chain) was recorded in a study of shared clonotypes between healthy human individuals. Study-level findings and limits: Clonotypes which were not shared had lower generation probabilities than clonotypes that all four donors shared. Naive subsets typically showed greater estimated richness than memory subsets. Sampling used blood alone; tissue repertoires probably differ.

On this clone itself: The antigen remains undetermined.

Generated by immunoSEQ multiplex PCR, the TCRdb table keeps only in-frame clones and is missing some. The sample comprises 1.4 million or so clones, about 98.5% of which are singletons, and about 0.34% rests with the top ten. Sequencing was performed on naive CD4+ T cells sorted from blood. Specified subset: CD45RA+ positively selected. This TCR was sampled from a man aged 25-40 years in good health.

As DNA, the CDR3 is TGTGCCAGCAGCTTTGAACAGCCGAACACTGAAGCTTTCTTT. This translates into CASSFEQPNTEAFF. The chain has TRBV7-9 and TRBJ1-1; D is unclear. The germline gives CDR1 SEHNR, CDR2 FQNEAQ (reference sequence). The CDR3 is 14 amino acids. The V end lost 3 bases, the J end lost 1 base, and 9 bases lay between the germline ends.